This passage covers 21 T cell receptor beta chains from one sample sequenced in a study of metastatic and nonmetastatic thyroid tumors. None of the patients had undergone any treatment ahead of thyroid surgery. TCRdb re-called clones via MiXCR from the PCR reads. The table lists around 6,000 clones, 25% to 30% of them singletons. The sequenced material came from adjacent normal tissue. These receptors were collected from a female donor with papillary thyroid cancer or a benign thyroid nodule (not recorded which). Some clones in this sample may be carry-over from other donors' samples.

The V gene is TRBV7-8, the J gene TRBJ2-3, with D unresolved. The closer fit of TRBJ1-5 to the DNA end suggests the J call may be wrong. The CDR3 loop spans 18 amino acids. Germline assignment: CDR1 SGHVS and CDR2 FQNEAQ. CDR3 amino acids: CASSLAWTSGGLTDTQHF. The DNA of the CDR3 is TGTGCCAGCAGCTTAGCGTGGACTAGCGGTGGTCTCACAGATACGCAGCATTTT.

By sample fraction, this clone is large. The DNA for the CDR3 is TGTGCCAGCAGTTTCCAGATCCCGGGACTAGCGAGCTACAATGAGCAGTTCTTC. Amino acids: CASSFQIPGLASYNEQFF. This chain connects TRBV6-2 or TRBV6-3 to TRBJ2-1; 10 bases line up with TRBD2. The V segment lost 4 bases and the J segment 3 bases; nucleotides outside the gene matches: 12. Germline V gene sequence: CDR1 MNHEY, CDR2 SVGEGT. The CDR3 extends over 18 amino acids.

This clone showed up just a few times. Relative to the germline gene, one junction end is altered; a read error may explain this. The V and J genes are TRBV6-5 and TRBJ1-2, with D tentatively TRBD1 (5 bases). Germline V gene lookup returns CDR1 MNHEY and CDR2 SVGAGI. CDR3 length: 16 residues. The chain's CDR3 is CAISSLGNFGHDGYTF. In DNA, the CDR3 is TGTGCCATCAGTTCTCTAGGGAATTTTGGACACGATGGCTACACCTTC.

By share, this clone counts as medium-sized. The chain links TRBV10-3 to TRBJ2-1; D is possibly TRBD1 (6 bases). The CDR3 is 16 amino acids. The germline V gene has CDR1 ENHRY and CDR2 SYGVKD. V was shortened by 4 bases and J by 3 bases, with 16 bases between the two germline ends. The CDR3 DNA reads TGTGCCATCAGTGCGAAGGGGGTCGCGCGCTACAATGAGCAGTTCTTC. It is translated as CAISAKGVARYNEQFF.

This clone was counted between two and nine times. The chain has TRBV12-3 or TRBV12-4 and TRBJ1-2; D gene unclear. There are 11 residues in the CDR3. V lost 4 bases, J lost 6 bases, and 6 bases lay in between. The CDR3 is CASSSRHGYTF. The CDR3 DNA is TGTGCCAGCAGTTCCCGCCATGGCTACACCTTC.

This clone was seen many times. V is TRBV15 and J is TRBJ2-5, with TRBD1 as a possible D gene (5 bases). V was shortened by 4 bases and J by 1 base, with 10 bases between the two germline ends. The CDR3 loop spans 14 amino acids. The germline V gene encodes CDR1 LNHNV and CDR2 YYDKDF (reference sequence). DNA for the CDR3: TGTGCCACCAGCACCTTCGACAGCCAAGAGACCCAGTACTTC. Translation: CATSTFDSQETQYF.

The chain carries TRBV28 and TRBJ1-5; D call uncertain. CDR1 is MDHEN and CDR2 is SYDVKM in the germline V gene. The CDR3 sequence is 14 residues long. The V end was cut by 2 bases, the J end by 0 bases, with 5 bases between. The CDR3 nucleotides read TGTGCCAGCAGTTTAGGGAGTAGCAATCAGCCCCAGCATTTT. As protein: CASSLGSSNQPQHF.

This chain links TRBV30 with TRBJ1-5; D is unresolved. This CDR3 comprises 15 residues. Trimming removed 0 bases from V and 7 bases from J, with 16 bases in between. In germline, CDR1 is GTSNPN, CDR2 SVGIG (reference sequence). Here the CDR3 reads CAWSVLAYPEQPQHF. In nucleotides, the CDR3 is TGTGCCTGGAGTGTACTTGCCTACCCCGAGCAGCCCCAGCATTTT. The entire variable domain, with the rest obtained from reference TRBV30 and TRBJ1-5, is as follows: SQTIHQWPATLVQPVGSPLSLECTVEGTSNPNLYWYRQAAGRGLQLLFYSVGIGQISSEVPQNLSASRPQDRQFILSSKKLLLSDSGFYLCAWSVLAYPEQPQHFGDGTRLSIL.

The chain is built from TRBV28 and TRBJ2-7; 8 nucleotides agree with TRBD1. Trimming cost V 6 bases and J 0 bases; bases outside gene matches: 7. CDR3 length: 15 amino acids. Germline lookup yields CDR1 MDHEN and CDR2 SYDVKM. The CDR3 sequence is CASSYGTGSSYEQYF. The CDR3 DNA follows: TGTGCCAGCAGCTACGGGACAGGAAGCTCCTACGAGCAGTACTTC.

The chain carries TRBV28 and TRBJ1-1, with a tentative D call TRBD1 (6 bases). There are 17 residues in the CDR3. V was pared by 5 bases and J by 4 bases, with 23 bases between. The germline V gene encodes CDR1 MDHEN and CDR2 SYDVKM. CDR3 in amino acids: CASSLIGRGGVGTEAFF. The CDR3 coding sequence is TGTGCCAGCAGTCTGATTGGGAGAGGGGGAGTGGGCACTGAAGCTTTCTTT.

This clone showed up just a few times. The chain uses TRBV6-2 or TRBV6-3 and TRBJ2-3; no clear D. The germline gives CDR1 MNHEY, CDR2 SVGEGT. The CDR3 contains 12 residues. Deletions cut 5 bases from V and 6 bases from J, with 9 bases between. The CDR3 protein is CASSPLRDTQYF. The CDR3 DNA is TGTGCCAGCAGTCCCCTTCGGGATACGCAGTATTTT.

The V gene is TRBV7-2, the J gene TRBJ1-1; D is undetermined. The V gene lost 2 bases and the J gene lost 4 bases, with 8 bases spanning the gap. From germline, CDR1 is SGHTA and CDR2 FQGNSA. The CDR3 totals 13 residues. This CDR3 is CASSLNWGTEAFF. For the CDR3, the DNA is TGTGCCAGCAGCTTAAACTGGGGCACTGAAGCTTTCTTT. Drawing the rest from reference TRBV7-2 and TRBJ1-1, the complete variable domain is GAGVSQSPSNKVTEKGKDVELRCDPISGHTALYWYRQSLGQGLEFLIYFQGNSAPDKSGLPSDRFSAERTGGSVSTLTIQRTQQEDSAVYLCASSLNWGTEAFFGQGTRLTVV.

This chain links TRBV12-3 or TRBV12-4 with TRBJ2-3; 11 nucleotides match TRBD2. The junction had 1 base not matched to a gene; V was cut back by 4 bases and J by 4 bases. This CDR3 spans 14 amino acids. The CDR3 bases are TGTGCCAGCAGTTATAGCGGGGGGGCAGATACGCAGTATTTT. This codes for CASSYSGGADTQYF.

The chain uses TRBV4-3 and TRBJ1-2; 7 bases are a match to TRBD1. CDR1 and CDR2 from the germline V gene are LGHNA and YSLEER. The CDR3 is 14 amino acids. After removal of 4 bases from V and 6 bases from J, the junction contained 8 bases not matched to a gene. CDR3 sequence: CASSPGRGPNGYTF. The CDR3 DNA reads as TGCGCCAGCAGCCCCGGGAGGGGGCCTAATGGCTACACCTTC.

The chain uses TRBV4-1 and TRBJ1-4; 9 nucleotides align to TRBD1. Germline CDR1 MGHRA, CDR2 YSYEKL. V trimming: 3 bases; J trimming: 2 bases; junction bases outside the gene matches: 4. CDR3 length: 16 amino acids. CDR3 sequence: CASSQTGGFTNEKLFF. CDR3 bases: TGCGCCAGCAGCCAGACAGGGGGGTTTACTAATGAAAAACTGTTTTTT.

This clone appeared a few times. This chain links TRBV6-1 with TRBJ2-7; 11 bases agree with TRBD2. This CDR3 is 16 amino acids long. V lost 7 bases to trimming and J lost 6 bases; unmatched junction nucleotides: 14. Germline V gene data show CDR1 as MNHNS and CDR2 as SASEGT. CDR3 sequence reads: CASTHDSGRAFSEQYF. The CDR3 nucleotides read TGTGCCAGCACCCACGATAGCGGGAGGGCCTTTAGCGAGCAGTACTTC.

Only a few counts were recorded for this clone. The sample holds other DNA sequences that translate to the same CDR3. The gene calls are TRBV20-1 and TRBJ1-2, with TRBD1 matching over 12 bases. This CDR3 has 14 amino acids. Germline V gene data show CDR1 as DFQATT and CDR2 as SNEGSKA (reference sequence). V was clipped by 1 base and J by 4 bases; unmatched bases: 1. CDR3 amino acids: CSARGDRGLYGYTF. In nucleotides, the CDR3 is TGCAGTGCTAGAGGGGACAGGGGGCTCTATGGCTACACCTTC.

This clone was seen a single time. The CDR3 sequence: CASSIAVTSGNTIYF. The CDR3 DNA is TGTGCCAGTAGTATCGCCGTTACTTCTGGAAACACCATATATTTT. This chain uses TRBV19 with TRBJ1-3; D remains ambiguous. V gave up 3 bases and J gave up 1 base, with 10 bases separating them. Per the germline V gene, CDR1 is LNHDA and CDR2 is SQIVND (reference sequence). The CDR3 runs to 15 residues.

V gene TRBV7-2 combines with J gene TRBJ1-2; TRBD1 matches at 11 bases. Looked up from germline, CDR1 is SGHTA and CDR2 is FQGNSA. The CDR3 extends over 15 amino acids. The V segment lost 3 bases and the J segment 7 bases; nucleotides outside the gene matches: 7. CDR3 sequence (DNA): TGTGCCAGCAGCTTGGGGACAGGGGGTTTTAGTGGCTACACCTTC. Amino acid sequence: CASSLGTGGFSGYTF. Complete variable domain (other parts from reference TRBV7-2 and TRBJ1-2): GAGVSQSPSNKVTEKGKDVELRCDPISGHTALYWYRQSLGQGLEFLIYFQGNSAPDKSGLPSDRFSAERTGGSVSTLTIQRTQQEDSAVYLCASSLGTGGFSGYTFGSGTRLTVV.

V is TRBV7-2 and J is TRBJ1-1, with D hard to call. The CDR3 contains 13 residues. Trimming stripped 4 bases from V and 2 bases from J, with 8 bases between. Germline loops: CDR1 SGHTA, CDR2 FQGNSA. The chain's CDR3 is CASSSKPNTEAFF. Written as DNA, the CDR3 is TGTGCCAGCAGCTCGAAGCCTAACACTGAAGCTTTCTTT. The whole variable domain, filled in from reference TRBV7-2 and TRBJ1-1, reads GAGVSQSPSNKVTEKGKDVELRCDPISGHTALYWYRQSLGQGLEFLIYFQGNSAPDKSGLPSDRFSAERTGGSVSTLTIQRTQQEDSAVYLCASSSKPNTEAFFGQGTRLTVV.

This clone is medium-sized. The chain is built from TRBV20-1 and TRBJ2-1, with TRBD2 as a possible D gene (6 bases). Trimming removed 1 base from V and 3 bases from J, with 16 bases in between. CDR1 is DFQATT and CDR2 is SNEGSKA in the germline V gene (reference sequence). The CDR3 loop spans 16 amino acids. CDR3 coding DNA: TGCAGTGCTAGAGTCGGGACGGGAGCCCTCTACAATGAGCAGTTCTTC. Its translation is CSARVGTGALYNEQFF.